The source of this T cell receptor (beta chain) is a study of cytomegalovirus exposure and HLA in healthy donors. The CDR3 has 17 amino acids. J lost 0 bases, V lost 0 bases, and 5 bases had no gene match. The germline gives CDR1 SGHRS, CDR2 YFSETQ. PCR primers comprised 60 Vbeta and 13 Jbeta primers. TCRdb's copy holds only in-frame clones and misses some; the assay was immunoSEQ multiplex PCR. The table has around 150,000 clones, around 80% seen once. J is TRBJ2-1 and V is TRBV5-1; 8 bases are shared with TRBD2. The clonotype comes from a man between 50 and 59 years old in good health and CMV-seropositive. Sequenced sample: PBMCs. The chain's CDR3 is CASSLAGGRSSYNEQFF. CDR3 DNA sequence: TGCGCCAGCAGCTTGGCTGGCGGGAGGAGCTCCTACAATGAGCAGTTCTTC.